Listed here are 21 T cell receptor beta chains from one sample, sequenced in a study of response to subunit inactivated influenza vaccine. One entry per CDR3 protein results from TCRdb running MiXCR on the RT-PCR reads. This table has over 150,000 distinct CDR3 sequences, about 10% appearing once. Sequences were derived from CD8+ T cells sorted from PBMCs, sampled roughly 24 months after vaccination. These receptor sequences come from a man aged 45 to 75 who received an inactivated influenza vaccine.

The table lists this clonotype with a few counts. The V call is TRBV7-9, the J call TRBJ1-5, with D uncertain. The V gene's germline CDR1 is SEHNR and CDR2 FQNEAQ (reference sequence). The CDR3 is 13 residues long. V was clipped by 1 base and J by 3 bases, with 4 bases between them. For the CDR3, the DNA is TGTGCCAGCAGCTTAGAGCTCAATCAGCCCCAGCATTTT. Protein product: CASSLELNQPQHF.

The chain couples TRBV11-2 to TRBJ2-1; the D call may be TRBD1 or TRBD2 (5 bases each). Germline assignment: CDR1 SGHAT and CDR2 FQNNGV. The CDR3 has 14 residues. Trimming took 4 bases from V and 9 from J, leaving 16 bases between them. CDR3 nucleotides: TGTGCCAGCAGCTCGGGACCGGGCCCTATTGAGCAGTTCTTC. It yields the protein CASSSGPGPIEQFF.

At least ten counts were recorded for this clonotype. The chain links TRBV15 to TRBJ1-5; maybe TRBD1 (5 bases). V lost 2 bases to trimming and J lost 3 bases, with 11 bases between them. The CDR3 sequence is 15 residues long. The germline V gene has CDR1 LNHNV and CDR2 YYDKDF (reference sequence). CDR3 bases: TGTGCCACCAGCAGAACAAACAGGCACAATCAGCCCCAGCATTTT. Amino acids: CATSRTNRHNQPQHF.

The sample holds a few counts of this clonotype. The rearrangement links TRBV29-1 to TRBJ1-6; D may be TRBD1 (6 bases). The CDR3 covers 14 residues. Germline assignment: CDR1 SQVTM and CDR2 ANQGSEA. The V and J ends lost 4 bases and 7 bases respectively, with 14 bases between them. CDR3 loop: CSVGTGQGNSPLHF. The CDR3 region has the DNA TGCAGCGTTGGAACGGGGCAGGGGAATTCACCCCTCCACTTT.

This clonotype was recorded at least ten times. The V call is TRBV6-1, the J call TRBJ2-1; 9 positions agree with TRBD2. The CDR3 is 13 residues long. The V gene end was trimmed by 11 bases and the J gene end by 4 bases; junction bases not matched to a gene: 6. The germline gives CDR1 MNHNS, CDR2 SASEGT. CDR3 region: CAVQAGGYNEQFF. CDR3 in DNA: TGTGCCGTTCAGGCGGGGGGGTACAATGAGCAGTTCTTC.

There are a few counts of this clonotype. The rearrangement uses TRBV20-1 and TRBJ2-7, with 11 bases fitting TRBD2. There are 14 residues in the CDR3. In germline, CDR1 is DFQATT, CDR2 SNEGSKA (reference sequence). The V segment lost 5 bases and the J segment 2 bases; nucleotides outside the gene matches: 5. CDR3 in DNA: TGCAGTGCTTCTAGCGGGGGGACGGCCTACGAGCAGTACTTC. The encoded protein is CSASSGGTAYEQYF.

Ten or more counts support this clonotype. The chain carries TRBV20-1 and TRBJ1-5; TRBD1 matches at 8 bases. The CDR3 has 15 residues. Germline V gene sequence: CDR1 DFQATT, CDR2 SNEGSKA (reference sequence). After removal of 2 bases from V and 5 bases from J, the junction contained 8 bases not matched to a gene. CDR3 region: CSARQPGQEYQPQHF. DNA for the CDR3: TGCAGTGCTAGACAACCGGGACAGGAGTATCAGCCCCAGCATTTT.

This clonotype was observed many times. The chain has TRBV10-3 and TRBJ1-2; D perhaps matches TRBD1 (5 bases). The germline CDR1 and CDR2 sequences are ENHRY and SYGVKD. The CDR3 contains 12 residues. The V end lost 2 bases, the J end lost 5 bases, and 6 bases lay between the germline ends. CDR3 sequence reads: CAISEPGYGYTF. DNA for the CDR3: TGTGCCATCAGTGAGCCAGGGTATGGCTACACCTTC.

This clonotype was seen a few times. The V gene is TRBV4-3, the J gene TRBJ2-7; D ambiguous. Trimming took 0 bases from V and 6 from J, leaving 15 bases between them. Germline V lookup: CDR1 LGHNA, CDR2 YSLEER. This CDR3 is built from 15 residues. This CDR3 is CASSQEWQESSEQYF. The CDR3 bases are TGCGCCAGCAGCCAAGAATGGCAGGAGTCATCCGAGCAGTACTTC.

This clonotype was seen only a few times. The CDR3 nucleotides read TGTGCCAGCAGCATTTGGACTAGCGGGGAATACAATGAGCAGTTCTTC. It translates to CASSIWTSGEYNEQFF. The chain combines TRBV9 with TRBJ2-1; 12 bases align to TRBD2. This CDR3 has 16 amino acids. Germline lookup yields CDR1 SGDLS and CDR2 YYNGEE. V shed 4 bases, J shed 4 bases, and the junction held 6 bases outside the gene matches.

V is TRBV2 and J is TRBJ2-1; TRBD2 matches at 11 bases. After removal of 6 bases from V and 9 bases from J, the junction contained 10 bases not matched to a gene. This CDR3 is built from 15 residues. Per germline, CDR1 SNHLY and CDR2 FYNNEI. The DNA of the CDR3 is TGTGCCAGCAGCACTAGAGATACTAGCGGGGGTGAGCAGTTCTTC. This sequence encodes CASSTRDTSGGEQFF.

This clonotype has at least ten counts. The V call is TRBV5-6, the J call TRBJ2-7, with a tentative D call TRBD2 (5 bases). The germline V gene has CDR1 SGHDT and CDR2 YYEEEE. CDR3 length: 11 residues. V was trimmed by 3 bases and J by 4 bases, leaving 5 bases between them. The CDR3 is CASSSGYEQYF. CDR3 bases: TGTGCCAGCAGCTCGGGATACGAGCAGTACTTC.

This clonotype was observed a handful of times. The CDR3 region is CASSYSPSVVSPLDEQYF. In nucleotides, the CDR3 is TGTGCCAGCAGTTACTCGCCTTCGGTGGTCTCCCCCCTGGACGAGCAGTACTTC. The chain carries TRBV6-2 or TRBV6-3 and TRBJ2-7; no definite D call. Germline loops: CDR1 MNHEY, CDR2 SVGEGT. V was shortened by 0 bases and J by 5 bases, with 23 bases between the two germline ends. This CDR3 region has 18 residues.

The rearrangement joins TRBV20-1 to TRBJ1-5, with a possible D match to TRBD1 (6 bases). The CDR3 spans 14 residues. CDR1 and CDR2 from the germline V gene are DFQATT and SNEGSKA (reference sequence). With 1 base removed from V and 6 bases from J, the gap between germline ends came to 13 bases. In DNA form, the CDR3 reads TGCAGTGCTAGAGGACAGGAGGCAGGTCAGCCCCAGCATTTT. The encoded protein is CSARGQEAGQPQHF.

The rearrangement joins TRBV7-6 to TRBJ2-2; 10 bases are shared with TRBD2. The V and J ends lost 1 base and 6 bases, in that order; junction bases with no gene match: 11. Germline V gene lookup returns CDR1 SGHVS and CDR2 FNYEAQ. The length of the CDR3 is 18 residues. CDR3 in amino acids: CASSLVVFGTSDSGELFF. DNA of the CDR3: TGTGCCAGCAGCTTAGTAGTTTTCGGGACTAGCGACTCCGGGGAGCTGTTTTTT. The variable domain in full, with the rest retrieved from reference TRBV7-6 and TRBJ2-2, is GAGVSQSPRYKVTKRGQDVALRCDPISGHVSLYWYRQALGQGPEFLTYFNYEAQQDKSGLPNDRFSAERPEGSISTLTIQRTEQRDSAMYRCASSLVVFGTSDSGELFFGEGSRLTVL.

Ten or more counts support this clonotype. The rearrangement links TRBV4-2 to TRBJ2-2; 9 bases match TRBD1. The J segment lost 9 bases and the V segment lost 1 base, leaving 9 bases of the junction unmatched. The CDR3 covers 16 residues. Looked up from germline, CDR1 is LGHNA and CDR2 is YNFKEQ. In DNA, the CDR3 is TGTGCCAGCAGCCAAGTTGGACAGGGGTCGCACCGGGAGCTGTTTTTT. Translated: CASSQVGQGSHRELFF.

In its sample, this clonotype was seen a few times. This rearrangement joins TRBV7-9 to TRBJ2-7; D might be TRBD1 (6 bases). Per germline, CDR1 SEHNR and CDR2 FQNEAQ (reference sequence). There are 14 residues in the CDR3. V lost 2 bases and J lost 3, with 11 bases in between. The CDR3 here is CASSLKQGFYEQYF. CDR3 nucleotide sequence: TGTGCCAGCAGCTTAAAACAGGGATTCTACGAGCAGTACTTC.

The chain joins TRBV6-1 to TRBJ2-7; 7 positions agree with TRBD1. The germline CDR1 and CDR2 sequences are MNHNS and SASEGT. Trimming at V came to 5 bases and at J to 5 bases, leaving 9 bases not matched to a gene. This CDR3 is built from 14 residues. CDR3 coding DNA: TGTGCCAGCAGTCCGCAGGGGGAGTCGGACGAGCAGTACTTC. It translates to CASSPQGESDEQYF.

This clonotype has at least ten counts. The chain couples TRBV4-3 to TRBJ2-2; TRBD2 agrees at 11 bases. Losses at the gene ends were 4 bases for V and 6 bases for J; bases not matched to a gene: 7. CDR1 and CDR2 from the germline V gene are LGHNA and YSLEER. CDR3 length: 16 residues. CDR3 bases: TGCGCCAGCAGCCCTCATTCGACTAGCGGGGCCGGGGAGCTGTTTTTT. Translated, it gives CASSPHSTSGAGELFF.

V and J are TRBV5-1 and TRBJ2-2; a possible D gene is TRBD2 (5 bases). Trimming left V 2 bases short and J 13 bases short, with 21 bases between. The CDR3 consists of 15 residues. Germline V gene lookup returns CDR1 SGHRS and CDR2 YFSETQ. CDR3 in amino acids: CASSLRTDVSGMLFF. Written as DNA, the CDR3 is TGCGCCAGCAGCTTAAGGACGGACGTTTCGGGGATGCTGTTTTTT.

The chain links TRBV6-1 to TRBJ1-5; D unclear. Germline V gene data show CDR1 as MNHNS and CDR2 as SASEGT. The CDR3 length is 12 residues. V was cut by 8 bases and J by 5 bases, with 10 bases left in between. CDR3 loop: CASREFYQPQHF. For the CDR3, the DNA is TGTGCCAGCCGGGAATTTTATCAGCCCCAGCATTTT.